This T cell receptor beta chain was sequenced during a study of T cell responses to AZD1222 COVID-19 vaccine. Profiling relied on immunoSEQ multiplex PCR, and the TCRdb table lists in-frame clones only, not all of them. Of roughly 150,000 clones listed, about 91% are singletons. Concerning this clone itself: Its antigen is currently unknown. Germline is not matched at one junction end, which may reflect a read error.

Overall study findings and caveats: At 160-218 and 743-854, vaccine-associated CD4 TCRs were dominant, and they spanned spike. A rise in Spike-specific TCR breadth and depth followed two AZD1222 doses. Donors were mostly white British, more females; clonal diversity possibly underestimated. Baseline seropositives among AZD1222 recipients totaled only 5 to 7.

The sequence was obtained from an adult in good health. The source was peripheral blood, collected on day 0 of MenACWY control vaccination.

The CDR3 DNA reads as TGCGGGACTAGCGGGAGGCCCTCCTACAATGAGCAGTTCTTC. Protein: CGTSGRPSYNEQFF. V usage is TRBV7-2 and J usage is TRBJ2-1, with TRBD2 identical over 15 bases. The CDR3 length is 14 residues. The germline V gene encodes CDR1 SGHTA and CDR2 FQGNSA.